The 6 T cell receptor beta chains listed next were all sequenced from one sample in a study of cytomegalovirus exposure and HLA in healthy donors. The table came from immunoSEQ multiplex PCR; TCRdb's copy has only in-frame clones and leaves some out. Found here are 50,000 to 65,000 clones, around 95% of them singletons; the top ten hold about 6.5%. Sample: PBMCs. These receptors were obtained from a woman aged 18-30 years in good health and CMV-seropositive.

For this clone: The sample contains more than one DNA sequence encoding this CDR3. The chain couples TRBV28 to TRBJ1-1, with unresolved D. Trimming left V 3 bases short and J 1 base short, with 6 bases between. The CDR3 loop spans 13 amino acids. Germline V gene sequence: CDR1 MDHEN, CDR2 SYDVKM. As DNA, the CDR3 is TGTGCCAGCAGTTTCCGGGGGAACACTGAAGCTTTCTTT. Translating it yields CASSFRGNTEAFF.

The V gene is TRBV11-3, the J gene TRBJ1-1; 9 nucleotides align to TRBD1. Germline V gives CDR1 SGHNT, CDR2 YENEEA. The CDR3 length is 15 residues. The V segment lost 3 bases and the J segment 4 bases; nucleotides outside the gene matches: 6. CDR3 sequence reads: CASSFSGTGSTEAFF. In DNA, the CDR3 is TGTGCCAGCAGCTTTTCGGGGACAGGGTCCACTGAAGCTTTCTTT.

This clone came up a few times. The chain joins TRBV19 to TRBJ2-6, with D maybe TRBD1 (6 bases). The CDR3 covers 14 residues. The germline V and J ends were trimmed by 4 bases and 3 bases, with 7 bases remaining between them. Germline-derived CDR1 and CDR2 are LNHDA and SQIVND (reference sequence). The CDR3 reads CASSTQGGANVLTF. Written as DNA, the CDR3 is TGTGCCAGTAGTACACAGGGTGGGGCCAACGTCCTGACTTTC. Drawing the rest from reference TRBV19 and TRBJ2-6, the complete variable domain is DGGITQSPKYLFRKEGQNVTLSCEQNLNHDAMYWYRQDPGQGLRLIYYSQIVNDFQKGDIAEGYSVSREKKESFPLTVTSAQKNPTAFYLCASSTQGGANVLTFGAGSRLTVL.

V gene TRBV6-6 combines with J gene TRBJ2-3; TRBD1 matches at 9 bases. The ends lost 2 bases at V and 4 bases at J; junction bases unmatched: 7. This CDR3 contains 16 residues. The germline CDR1 and CDR2 sequences are MNHNY and SVGAGI (reference sequence). The CDR3 is CASSYRTGVLADTQYF. The CDR3 DNA is TGTGCCAGCAGTTACAGGACAGGGGTATTAGCAGATACGCAGTATTTT.

This chain uses TRBV19 with TRBJ1-5, with TRBD1 matching 10 bases. Germline CDR1 is LNHDA and CDR2 is SQIVND (reference sequence). V dropped 5 bases and J dropped 4; count of bases not matched to a gene: 14. CDR3 length: 18 amino acids. The CDR3 coding sequence is TGTGCCAGTAGTCCCGGGACAGGGGTAGGGGGAACAAATCAGCCCCAGCATTTT. It translates to CASSPGTGVGGTNQPQHF. Looking up the rest from reference TRBV19 and TRBJ1-5 gives the full variable domain: DGGITQSPKYLFRKEGQNVTLSCEQNLNHDAMYWYRQDPGQGLRLIYYSQIVNDFQKGDIAEGYSVSREKKESFPLTVTSAQKNPTAFYLCASSPGTGVGGTNQPQHFGDGTRLSIL.

The V and J genes are TRBV10-3 and TRBJ1-2; 8 positions match TRBD1. V was pared by 8 bases and J by 2 bases, with 4 bases of the junction left unmatched. CDR1 and CDR2 from the germline V gene are ENHRY and SYGVKD. This CDR3 spans 13 amino acids. DNA for the CDR3: TGTGCCATCTCCCAGGGGGCAAACTATGGCTACACCTTC. It translates to CAISQGANYGYTF.